The rows below give T cell receptor beta chains drawn from one sample of a study of cytomegalovirus exposure and HLA in healthy donors. Clones were read by immunoSEQ multiplex PCR, and TCRdb kept only the in-frame ones, dropping some. The profile shows about 200,000 clones, approximately 80% of them singletons. The sample comprised PBMCs. The origin of the receptors is a boy aged 2-15 years in good health and CMV-seronegative. The CDR3 runs from the conserved cysteine through the conserved F or W. The D gene is left open where the match is weak. Size is omitted from some rows. Given values are once, few, many or a class for expanded clones.

j_call,cdr3_length,clone_size,v_call,d_call,cdr3_aa,cdr3_nt
TRBJ2-1,14,NA,TRBV5-6,NA,CASSRLASYNEQFF,TGTGCCAGCAGCCGTCTAGCGTCCTACAATGAGCAGTTCTTC
TRBJ2-7,14,NA,TRBV7-2,NA,CASSFGGPNYEQYF,TGTGCCAGCAGCTTCGGGGGTCCTAATTACGAGCAGTACTTC
TRBJ2-1,14,NA,TRBV7-9,TRBD2,CASSLRGGAIEQFF,TGTGCCAGCAGCTTGCGCGGGGGGGCGATTGAGCAGTTCTTC
TRBJ2-7,14,NA,TRBV7-8,TRBD1,CASSAGTDSYEQYF,TGTGCCAGCAGCGCCGGGACAGACTCCTACGAGCAGTACTTC
TRBJ2-7,16,NA,TRBV30,TRBD2,CAWRTGTSFRRSEQYF,TGTGCCTGGAGAACCGGGACTAGCTTTCGACGTAGCGAGCAGTACTTC
TRBJ2-1,16,once,TRBV7-2,TRBD2,CASRGSGGPSYNEQFF,TGTGCCAGCAGGGGGAGCGGGGGGCCTTCCTACAATGAGCAGTTCTTC
TRBJ1-2,13,NA,TRBV6-5,NA,CASSYDTLDGYTF,TGTGCCAGCAGTTACGACACCTTGGATGGCTACACCTTC
TRBJ2-5,12,NA,TRBV7-9,NA,CASSLGQETQYF,TGTGCCAGCAGCTTAGGGCAGGAGACCCAGTACTTC
TRBJ1-2,14,NA,TRBV5-4,NA,CASSLGTSSYGYTF,TGTGCCAGCAGCTTGGGGACTTCTAGCTATGGCTACACCTTC
TRBJ2-7,16,NA,TRBV5-6,TRBD2,CASTRLRGTSLYEQYF,TGTGCCAGCACTAGATTGAGGGGGACTAGTCTTTACGAGCAGTACTTC
TRBJ1-2,17,NA,TRBV4-1,TRBD1,CASSQTLPGTGENGYTF,TGCGCCAGCAGCCAGACCTTGCCGGGGACAGGGGAAAATGGCTACACCTTC
TRBJ2-3,15,NA,TRBV5-4,TRBD2,CASSPAGGAMDTQYF,TGTGCCAGCAGCCCAGCGGGGGGGGCCATGGATACGCAGTATTTT
TRBJ2-1,16,NA,TRBV29-1,NA,CSVEGGDTGPWGEQFF,TGCAGCGTTGAGGGGGGGGACACCGGGCCTTGGGGTGAGCAGTTCTTC
TRBJ1-2,14,NA,TRBV6-5,TRBD1,CASSEGGDSYGYTF,TGTGCCAGCAGTGAAGGAGGGGACAGCTATGGCTACACCTTC
TRBJ1-5,18,NA,TRBV15,TRBD1,CATSRVQGARWGNQPQHF,TGTGCCACCAGCAGAGTACAGGGGGCGAGATGGGGCAATCAGCCCCAGCATTTT
TRBJ1-5,13,NA,TRBV6-5,NA,CASSEIRNQPQHF,TGTGCCAGCAGTGAAATCCGGAATCAGCCCCAGCATTTT
TRBJ2-5,14,NA,TRBV15,NA,CATSDGTYRETQYF,TGTGCCACCAGCGACGGGACTTATCGAGAGACCCAGTACTTC